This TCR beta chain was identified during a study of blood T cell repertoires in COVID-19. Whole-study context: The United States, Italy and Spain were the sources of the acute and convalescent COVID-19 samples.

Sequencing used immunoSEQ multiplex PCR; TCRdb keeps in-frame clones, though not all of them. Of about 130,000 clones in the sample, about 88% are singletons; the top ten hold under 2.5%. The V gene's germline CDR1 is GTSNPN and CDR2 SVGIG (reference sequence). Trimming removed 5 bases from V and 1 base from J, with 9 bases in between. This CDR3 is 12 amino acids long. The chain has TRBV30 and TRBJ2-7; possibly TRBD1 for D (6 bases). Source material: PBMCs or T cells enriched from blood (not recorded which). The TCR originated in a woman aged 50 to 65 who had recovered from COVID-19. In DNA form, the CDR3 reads TGTGCCTGGGACAGGTTATCCTACGAGCAGTACTTC. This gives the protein CAWDRLSYEQYF.